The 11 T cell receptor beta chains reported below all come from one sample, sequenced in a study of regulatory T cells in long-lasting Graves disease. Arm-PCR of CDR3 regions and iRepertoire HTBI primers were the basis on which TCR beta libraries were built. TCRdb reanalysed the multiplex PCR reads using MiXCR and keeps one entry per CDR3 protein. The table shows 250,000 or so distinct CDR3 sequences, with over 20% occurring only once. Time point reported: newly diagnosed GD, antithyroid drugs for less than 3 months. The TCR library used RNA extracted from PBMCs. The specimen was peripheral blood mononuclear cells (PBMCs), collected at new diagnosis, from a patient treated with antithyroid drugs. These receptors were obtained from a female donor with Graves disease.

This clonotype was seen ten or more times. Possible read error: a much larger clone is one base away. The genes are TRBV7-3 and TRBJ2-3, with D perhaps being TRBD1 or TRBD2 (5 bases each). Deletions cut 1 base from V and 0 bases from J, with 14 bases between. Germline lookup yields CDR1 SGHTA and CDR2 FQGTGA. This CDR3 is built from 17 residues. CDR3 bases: TGTGCCAGCAGCTTAAGAGGGGCTAGCAGGAGCACAGATACGCAGTATTTT. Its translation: CASSLRGASRSTDTQYF.

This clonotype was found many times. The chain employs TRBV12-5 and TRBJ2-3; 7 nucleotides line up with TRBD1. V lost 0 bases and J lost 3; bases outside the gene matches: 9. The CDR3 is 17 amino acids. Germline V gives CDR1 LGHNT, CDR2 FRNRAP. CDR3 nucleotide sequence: TGTGCTAGTGGTTTGGTACAGGGGCGCGGCAGTACAGATACGCAGTATTTT. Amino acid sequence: CASGLVQGRGSTDTQYF. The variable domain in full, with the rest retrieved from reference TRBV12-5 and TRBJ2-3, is DARVTQTPRHKVTEMGQEVTMRCQPILGHNTVFWYRQTMMQGLELLAYFRNRAPLDDSGMPKDRFSAEMPDATLATLKIQPSEPRDSAVYFCASGLVQGRGSTDTQYFGPGTRLTVL.

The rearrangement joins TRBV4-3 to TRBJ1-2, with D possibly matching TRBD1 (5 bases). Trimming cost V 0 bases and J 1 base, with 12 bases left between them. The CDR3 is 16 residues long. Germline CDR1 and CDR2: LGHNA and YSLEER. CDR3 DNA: TGCGCCAGCAGCCAAGATCGCCTGACAGATAACTATGGCTACACCTTC. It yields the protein CASSQDRLTDNYGYTF.

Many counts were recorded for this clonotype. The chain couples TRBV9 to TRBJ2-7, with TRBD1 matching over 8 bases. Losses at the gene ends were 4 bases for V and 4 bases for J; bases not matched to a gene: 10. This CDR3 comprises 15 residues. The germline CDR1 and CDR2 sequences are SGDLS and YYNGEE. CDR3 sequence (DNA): TGTGCCAGCAGCCCGTGGACAGGGCCGGGTTACGAGCAGTACTTC. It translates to CASSPWTGPGYEQYF.

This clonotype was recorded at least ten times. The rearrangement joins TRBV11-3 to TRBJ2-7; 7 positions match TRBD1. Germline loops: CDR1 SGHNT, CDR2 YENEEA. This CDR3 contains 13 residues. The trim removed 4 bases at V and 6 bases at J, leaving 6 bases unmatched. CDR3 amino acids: CASSSHRGGEQYF. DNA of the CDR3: TGTGCCAGCAGCTCCCACAGGGGCGGCGAGCAGTACTTC. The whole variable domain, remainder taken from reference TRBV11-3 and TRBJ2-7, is EAGVVQSPRYKIIEKKQPVAFWCNPISGHNTLYWYLQNLGQGPELLIRYENEEAVDDSQLPKDRFSAERLKGVDSTLKIQPAELGDSAVYLCASSSHRGGEQYFGPGTRLTVT.

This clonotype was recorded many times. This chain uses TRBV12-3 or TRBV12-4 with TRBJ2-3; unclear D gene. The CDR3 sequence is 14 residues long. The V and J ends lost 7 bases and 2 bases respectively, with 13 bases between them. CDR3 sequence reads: CASTPFGATDTQYF. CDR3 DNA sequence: TGTGCCAGCACCCCTTTTGGCGCCACAGATACGCAGTATTTT.

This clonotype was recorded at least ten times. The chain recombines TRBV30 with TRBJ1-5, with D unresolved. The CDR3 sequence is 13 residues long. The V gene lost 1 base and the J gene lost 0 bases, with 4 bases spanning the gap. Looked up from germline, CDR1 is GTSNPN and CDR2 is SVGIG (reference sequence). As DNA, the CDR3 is TGTGCCTGGAGTGGGGATAGCAATCAGCCCCAGCATTTT. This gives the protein CAWSGDSNQPQHF.

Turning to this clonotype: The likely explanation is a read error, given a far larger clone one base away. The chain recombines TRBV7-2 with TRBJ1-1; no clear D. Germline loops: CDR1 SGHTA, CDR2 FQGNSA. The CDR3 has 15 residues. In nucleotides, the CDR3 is TGCGCCAGCAGCCAGACACAGACCATGAGCACTGAAGCTTTCTTT. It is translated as CASSQTQTMSTEAFF.

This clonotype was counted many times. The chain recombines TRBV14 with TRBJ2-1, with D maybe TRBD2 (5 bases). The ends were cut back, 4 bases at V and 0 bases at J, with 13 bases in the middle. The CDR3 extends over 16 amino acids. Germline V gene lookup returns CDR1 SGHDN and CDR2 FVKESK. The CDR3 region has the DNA TGTGCCAGCAGCCCGCAACTAGGGATCTCCTACAATGAGCAGTTCTTC. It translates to CASSPQLGISYNEQFF.

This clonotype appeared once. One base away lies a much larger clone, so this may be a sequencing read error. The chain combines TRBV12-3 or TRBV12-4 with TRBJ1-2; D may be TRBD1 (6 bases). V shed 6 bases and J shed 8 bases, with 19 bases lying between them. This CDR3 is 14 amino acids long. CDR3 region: CASRRSGGHNGYTF. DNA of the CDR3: TGTGCCAGCAGACGCAGCGGGGGGCACAACGGCTACACCTTC.

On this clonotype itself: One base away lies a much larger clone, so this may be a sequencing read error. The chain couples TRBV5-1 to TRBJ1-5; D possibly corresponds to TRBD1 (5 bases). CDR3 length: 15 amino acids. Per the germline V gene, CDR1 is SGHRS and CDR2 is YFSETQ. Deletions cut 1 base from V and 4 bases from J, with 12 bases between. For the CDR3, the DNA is TGCGCCAGCAGCTTGTCGGGGGAGAGTAATCAGCCCCAGCATTTT. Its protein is CASSLSGESNQPQHF.